The 26 T cell receptor beta chains given below trace back to one sample, sequenced in a study of blood T cells in healthy people across ages (dated by TCRdb to about 2015). The receptor library was made with 5' RACE. Sequencing relied on an Illumina HiSeq 2500. A second roughly 7 to 11 cycle PCR used a sample-barcoded 5' primer and a J-beta primer mix. TCRdb applied fastp at Q25 and MiXCR to the public reads, then kept only in-frame beta chains. Rows with one shared CDR3 protein collapse into an entry with the most common genes and DNA. The sample data list approximately 800,000 distinct CDR3 sequences, and around 25% of these were observed just once. Around 3.6% of the sample is held by the ten biggest clonotypes. This sample also belongs to another study, concerning T cells of mothers and their children.

The sequenced sample consisted of blood. The receptors shown here come from a boy between 10 and 17 years old in good health.

This clonotype showed up just a few times. This chain uses TRBV10-3 with TRBJ2-5; D uncertain. V was pared by 3 bases and J by 7 bases, with 21 bases between. CDR3 length equals 16 residues. CDR1 ENHRY and CDR2 SYGVKD come from the germline V gene. The chain's CDR3 is CAISDGVVPGESTQYF. CDR3 bases: TGTGCCATCAGTGATGGGGTCGTCCCCGGCGAGTCGACCCAGTACTTC.

This clonotype was seen only a few times. The V gene is TRBV28, the J gene TRBJ2-7; the match to TRBD1 covers 8 bases. Germline CDR1 and CDR2: MDHEN and SYDVKM. This CDR3 region has 17 residues. V was clipped by 3 bases and J by 1 base; unmatched bases: 11. The CDR3 is CASSFTGTGPGSYEQYF. In DNA form, the CDR3 reads TGTGCCAGCAGTTTTACGGGGACAGGCCCGGGGTCCTACGAGCAGTACTTC.

V and J are TRBV20-1 and TRBJ2-3; tentatively, D is TRBD2 (6 bases). Trimming stripped 3 bases from V and 6 bases from J, with 10 bases between. Germline CDR1 DFQATT, CDR2 SNEGSKA (reference sequence). This CDR3 spans 12 amino acids. CDR3 in amino acids: CSASESGDTQYF. CDR3 nucleotide sequence: TGCAGTGCTAGTGAGAGCGGGGATACGCAGTATTTT.

This clonotype showed up just a few times. The chain joins TRBV4-3 to TRBJ2-5; either TRBD1 or TRBD2 may supply D (6 bases each). The tail of the sequence fits TRBJ2-1 better, so the J call may be wrong. Germline V gene sequence: CDR1 LGHNA, CDR2 YSLEER. The CDR3 is 13 residues long. Written as DNA, the CDR3 is TGCGCCAGCAGATCCTCGGGGGCGCATGAGCAGTTCTTC. It encodes CASRSSGAHEQFF.

This sequence joins TRBV6-4 and TRBJ2-1; TRBD2 aligns across 9 bases. Germline CDR1 MRHNA, CDR2 SNTAGT. Germline trimming cut 2 bases from V and 0 bases from J; bases unmatched to any gene: 5. The CDR3 is made up of 17 amino acids. The CDR3 sequence: CASSDGGSGSSYNEQFF. The CDR3 nucleotides read TGTGCCAGCAGTGACGGTGGTAGCGGGAGCTCCTACAATGAGCAGTTCTTC.

The chain uses TRBV20-1 and TRBJ1-2; perhaps TRBD1 as D (5 bases). V dropped 0 bases and J dropped 3 bases, with 17 bases sitting between them. This CDR3 is 16 amino acids long. Germline CDR1 DFQATT, CDR2 SNEGSKA (reference sequence). The CDR3 DNA is TGCAGTGCTAGAGATAACGTTGAGGGGCGCTACTATGGCTACACCTTC. Translation gives CSARDNVEGRYYGYTF.

In this sample, this clonotype turned up a few times. J is TRBJ2-3 and V is TRBV7-8; 7 bases fit TRBD2. V trimming: 2 bases; J trimming: 4 bases; junction bases outside the gene matches: 6. Germline CDR1 is SGHVS and CDR2 is FQNEAQ. The CDR3 is made up of 15 amino acids. The DNA for the CDR3 is TGTGCCAGCAGCTTATGGAGCGGGAAGGCAGATACGCAGTATTTT. Translated, it gives CASSLWSGKADTQYF.

This rearrangement joins TRBV6-5 to TRBJ2-1; 14 nucleotides line up with TRBD2. CDR3 length: 19 amino acids. Germline V gives CDR1 MNHEY, CDR2 SVGAGI. J was trimmed by 9 bases and V by 0 bases; bases with no gene match: 13. Here the CDR3 DNA reads TGTGCCAGCAGTTACTCTAGCCCTGGACTAGCGGGAGGTGGGGGTGAGCAGTTCTTC. It encodes CASSYSSPGLAGGGGEQFF.

This clonotype was seen a handful of times. V is TRBV20-1 and J is TRBJ2-3, with D perhaps given as TRBD1 or TRBD2 (5 bases each). The CDR3 length is 15 residues. V lost 6 bases to trimming and J lost 2 bases, with 18 bases between them. The V gene's germline CDR1 is DFQATT and CDR2 SNEGSKA (reference sequence). The CDR3 sequence is CSAPERGSYTDTQYF. The CDR3 coding sequence is TGCAGTGCCCCAGAGAGGGGATCCTACACAGATACGCAGTATTTT.

The V call is TRBV2, the J call TRBJ2-5, with D perhaps TRBD1 (6 bases). The CDR3 runs 16 residues. Trimming took off 4 bases at V and 2 bases at J, with 17 bases between the two ends. Germline V gives CDR1 SNHLY, CDR2 FYNNEI. This CDR3 is CASSAGSTDRQETQYF. The CDR3 DNA sequence: TGTGCCAGCAGTGCCGGATCAACGGACAGACAAGAGACCCAGTACTTC.

This clonotype was seen repeatedly, ten times or more. CDR3 region: CSAPGTGKLSGNTIYF. The CDR3 region has the DNA TGCAGTGCCCCCGGGACAGGGAAACTCTCTGGAAACACCATATATTTT. The chain carries TRBV20-1 and TRBJ1-3, with 9 bases matching TRBD1. V lost 6 bases, J lost 0 bases, and 9 bases stayed unmatched. The CDR3 runs to 16 residues. The germline CDR1 and CDR2 sequences are DFQATT and SNEGSKA (reference sequence).

The chain couples TRBV5-6 to TRBJ2-5, with unresolved D. TRBJ2-7 matches the DNA end more closely, so the J call is doubtful. From germline, CDR1 is SGHDT and CDR2 YYEEEE. The CDR3 extends over 14 amino acids. CDR3 bases: TGTGCCAGCAGCCCCGAGGCCGCGTCGGACGAGCAGTACTTC. Protein product: CASSPEAASDEQYF.

The genes are TRBV4-3 and TRBJ2-5, with D unclear. The CDR3 has 15 residues. The V and J ends lost 0 bases and 1 base respectively, with 9 bases between them. Per the germline V gene, CDR1 is LGHNA and CDR2 is YSLEER. CDR3 bases: TGCGCCAGCAGCCAAGATCTCTCAGCCCAAGAGACCCAGTACTTC. Its translation is CASSQDLSAQETQYF.

V is TRBV18 and J is TRBJ2-3; 11 nucleotides agree with TRBD2. CDR1 KGHSH and CDR2 LQKENI come from the germline V gene. V shed 2 bases and J 5 bases; nucleotides not matched to a gene: 6. The CDR3 totals 16 residues. The CDR3 region is CASSPRSGLAGDTQYF. The CDR3 DNA reads as TGTGCCAGCTCACCAAGATCCGGACTAGCGGGAGATACGCAGTATTTT.

Ten or more counts support this clonotype. The chain couples TRBV20-1 to TRBJ2-5; D remains unclear. The V end lost 1 base, the J end lost 8 bases, and 14 bases lay between the germline ends. Germline loops: CDR1 DFQATT, CDR2 SNEGSKA (reference sequence). The CDR3 totals 13 residues. In nucleotides, the CDR3 is TGCAGTGCTAGAGTGACTCTCCTGACAACCCAGTACTTC. Translating gives CSARVTLLTTQYF.

The chain recombines TRBV11-1 with TRBJ2-2; D not resolved. The germline V gene has CDR1 SGHAT and CDR2 FQDESV (reference sequence). The V end lost 1 base, the J end lost 0 bases, and 6 bases lay between the germline ends. This CDR3 contains 15 residues. Written as DNA, the CDR3 is TGTGCCAGCAGCTTAGGTAGAGCGAACACCGGGGAGCTGTTTTTT. Amino acid sequence: CASSLGRANTGELFF.

This clonotype has only a few counts. This chain uses TRBV29-1 with TRBJ2-5; D is ambiguous. TRBJ2-1 explains the end of the DNA better; the J call may be wrong. The germline gives CDR1 SQVTM, CDR2 ANQGSEA. The CDR3 loop spans 10 amino acids. CDR3 protein: CSAADREQFF. The CDR3 DNA sequence: TGCAGCGCCGCGGATAGGGAGCAGTTCTTC.

This chain uses TRBV5-1 with TRBJ2-5; D not certain. The J call may be faulty, since TRBJ2-7 better matches the DNA end. Germline V gives CDR1 SGHRS, CDR2 YFSETQ. The CDR3 length is 13 residues. CDR3 region: CASSLEAEYEQYF. The CDR3 DNA sequence: TGCGCCAGCAGCTTGGAGGCAGAATACGAGCAGTACTTC.

The J gene is TRBJ1-5, the V gene TRBV19; D is unresolved. The V and J ends lost 4 bases and 5 bases respectively, with 6 bases between them. The CDR3 sequence is 12 residues long. CDR1 is LNHDA and CDR2 is SQIVND in the germline V gene (reference sequence). DNA of the CDR3: TGTGCCAGTAGTAACTCAGATCAGCCCCAGCATTTT. Translation: CASSNSDQPQHF.

This clonotype was detected only a few times. The V call is TRBV3-1, the J call TRBJ2-7; 9 nucleotides agree with TRBD1. With V trimmed by 4 bases and J by 1 base, 8 bases remained unmatched. Germline V lookup: CDR1 LGHDT, CDR2 YNNKEL (reference sequence). The CDR3 extends over 16 amino acids. The CDR3 spells CASSLREQGASYEQYF. DNA of the CDR3: TGTGCCAGCAGCCTCCGCGAACAGGGGGCATCCTACGAGCAGTACTTC.

The CDR3 DNA follows: TGTGCCAGCAGCTTAGCGGAGGGGCCTTTAGAGCAGTACTTC. It specifies CASSLAEGPLEQYF. The gene calls are TRBV7-9 and TRBJ2-7; maybe TRBD2 (6 bases). There are 14 residues in the CDR3. Germline lookup yields CDR1 SEHNR and CDR2 FQNEAQ (reference sequence). The V and J ends lost 0 bases and 7 bases respectively, with 13 bases between them.

There are a few counts of this clonotype. The chain couples TRBV9 to TRBJ1-1; TRBD1 might be the D (6 bases). Germline V gene sequence: CDR1 SGDLS, CDR2 YYNGEE. The ends were cut back, 7 bases at V and 1 base at J, with 14 bases in the middle. The CDR3 length is 14 residues. CDR3 region: CASAAGDKNTEAFF. CDR3 in DNA: TGTGCCAGCGCAGCTGGGGACAAGAACACTGAAGCTTTCTTT.

The CDR3 reads CASSLAGRWDQPQHF. DNA of the CDR3: TGTGCCAGCAGCTTGGCAGGGAGGTGGGATCAGCCCCAGCATTTT. The V and J genes are TRBV5-6 and TRBJ1-5; perhaps TRBD1 as D (5 bases). Germline CDR1 reads SGHDT; CDR2 reads YYEEEE. CDR3 length: 15 residues. Trimming pared 0 bases from V and 5 bases from J, leaving 12 bases between.

This clonotype was detected only a few times. The DNA for the CDR3 is TGTGCCAGCAGCGTAAGGAGTGAGGGAGTGGGAGAGCAGTACTTC. Residues: CASSVRSEGVGEQYF. J is TRBJ2-7 and V is TRBV9; tentatively, D is TRBD2 (5 bases). V lost 1 base and J lost 7, with 18 bases in between. The CDR3 loop spans 15 amino acids. Germline CDR1 reads SGDLS; CDR2 reads YYNGEE.

This clonotype has only a few counts. This chain links TRBV11-2 with TRBJ2-1; tentative D call: TRBD2 (6 bases). The J call could be wrong; TRBJ2-7 is a better fit for the DNA end. The CDR3 sequence is 17 residues long. Germline assignment: CDR1 SGHAT and CDR2 FQNNGV. The CDR3 DNA sequence: TGTGCCAGCAGCTTAGTTATACGGCCCTATGACCGGGGGGAGCAGTACTTC. Translating gives CASSLVIRPYDRGEQYF.

This clonotype was seen a few times. The V call is TRBV20-1, the J call TRBJ1-6; D gene uncertain. The CDR3 length is 17 residues. V lost 4 bases to trimming and J lost 1 base, with 17 bases between them. The germline gives CDR1 DFQATT, CDR2 SNEGSKA (reference sequence). The CDR3 spells CSATETETRSYNSPLHF. CDR3 nucleotides: TGCAGTGCTACGGAGACGGAGACTCGGTCCTATAATTCACCCCTCCACTTT.